This passage covers 5 T cell receptor beta chains from one sample sequenced in a study of blood T cells in healthy people across ages. Next came a second PCR, run for roughly 6 to 11 cycles, which used a sample-barcoded 5' primer along with a J-beta primer mix. MiXCR, applied by TCRdb to the 5' RACE reads, yields one record per CDR3 protein. This sample has around 1.5 million distinct CDR3 sequences; around two fifths occur once, and the top ten carry 7% to 9.5%. Source material: blood. The source is a woman aged 18-35 years in good health.

The rearrangement uses TRBV28 and TRBJ2-1; D is uncertain. Germline-derived CDR1 and CDR2 are MDHEN and SYDVKM. V was shortened by 8 bases and J by 3 bases, with 14 bases between the two germline ends. The CDR3 has 14 amino acids. This CDR3 reads CASGRLGVYNEQFF. The CDR3 DNA sequence: TGTGCCAGCGGACGGCTAGGAGTCTACAATGAGCAGTTCTTC.

This clonotype was detected a few times. A much larger clonotype is one base distant, so this may be a read error. The rearrangement links TRBV6-5 to TRBJ2-7; perhaps TRBD2 as D (5 bases). The CDR3 covers 13 residues. Germline V CDR1 and CDR2: MNHEY, SVGAGI. CDR3 bases: TGTGCCAGCAGTGACTCTGGAGCGGATGAGCAGTACTTC. It is translated as CASSDSGADEQYF.

V gene TRBV7-9 combines with J gene TRBJ2-5; D not resolved. The CDR3 extends over 14 amino acids. Germline V gene sequence: CDR1 SEHNR, CDR2 FQNEAQ (reference sequence). The V gene lost 0 bases and the J gene lost 5 bases, with 10 bases spanning the gap. For the CDR3, the DNA is TGTGCCAGCAGCTTAGCACTTCCCGCTGAGACCCAGTACTTC. Amino acid sequence: CASSLALPAETQYF. Full variable domain (missing parts from reference TRBV7-9 and TRBJ2-5): DTGVSQNPRHKITKRGQNVTFRCDPISEHNRLYWYRQTLGQGPEFLTYFQNEAQLEKSRLLSDRFSAERPKGSFSTLEIQRTEQGDSAMYLCASSLALPAETQYFGPGTRLLVL.

The table lists this clonotype with a few counts. The rearrangement links TRBV6-6 to TRBJ2-7; 8 bases map to TRBD1. Per the germline V gene, CDR1 is MNHNY and CDR2 is SVGAGI (reference sequence). V gave up 1 base and J gave up 2 bases; unmatched junction bases: 4. This CDR3 region has 15 residues. The CDR3 loop reads CASSYYQGAPYEQYF. In DNA, the CDR3 is TGTGCCAGCAGTTACTATCAGGGGGCTCCCTACGAGCAGTACTTC.

The chain carries TRBV28 and TRBJ2-7; possibly TRBD1 for D (6 bases). The CDR3 consists of 12 residues. The V end was cut by 6 bases, the J end by 5 bases, with 11 bases between. The germline CDR1 and CDR2 sequences are MDHEN and SYDVKM. The CDR3 is CASSPDSDEQYF. The DNA of the CDR3 is TGTGCCAGCAGCCCGGACAGTGACGAGCAGTACTTC.